Given below is one TCR beta chain in context. The sample comes from a study of blood T cell repertoires in COVID-19. Study background: Samples representing acute and convalescent COVID-19 were sourced from the United States, Italy and Spain. T cells, B-cell-depleted T cells, or PBMCs supplied cDNA or gDNA.

In the original processing: Estimation of nucleated cell counts was performed using reference gene primer amplification. Only in-frame clones appear in the TCRdb table, and some are missing; sequencing was by immunoSEQ multiplex PCR. V and J calls and clone size are those listed in that table; D and trimming were worked out from the DNA. The sample consists of roughly 140,000 clones, around nine tenths of them appearing once. Trimming stripped 0 bases from V and 3 bases from J, with 7 bases between. The CDR3 is 13 residues long. Germline V CDR1 and CDR2: SGHRS, YFSETQ. This receptor was obtained from a woman aged 40 to 50 with acute or convalescent COVID-19. The chain employs TRBV5-1 and TRBJ2-7, with D possibly TRBD1 on 5 matching bases. Input material: peripheral blood. The CDR3 region is CASSLGQFYEQYF. CDR3 nucleotide sequence: TGCGCCAGCAGCTTGGGACAGTTCTACGAGCAGTACTTC.